Each of the 29 T cell receptor beta chains below was sequenced from the same sample in a study of T cell repertoires in cytomegalovirus infection. A single record per CDR3 protein comes from TCRdb applying MiXCR to the reads. Seen here are 250,000 to 300,000 distinct CDR3 sequences, around 20% observed once, and the top ten hold about 20%. Their antigen targets remain unknown. Source: cultured PBMCs, taken from culture after CMV antigen stimulation. The receptor set was obtained from a human donor in good health (CMV status not recorded). Some clones in this sample may be carry-over from other donors' samples.

This clonotype came up a few times. This rearrangement joins TRBV9 to TRBJ2-7; no clear D gene. V gave up 0 bases and J gave up 1 base, with 5 bases separating them. CDR1 SGDLS and CDR2 YYNGEE come from the germline V gene. The CDR3 contains 13 residues. The CDR3 protein is CASSVDVSYEQYF. CDR3 coding DNA: TGTGCCAGCAGCGTAGACGTTTCCTACGAGCAGTACTTC. Full variable domain (rest looked up from reference TRBV9 and TRBJ2-7): DSGVTQTPKHLITATGQRVTLRCSPRSGDLSVYWYQQSLDQGLQFLIQYYNGEERAKGNILERFSAQQFPDLHSELNLSSLELGDSALYFCASSVDVSYEQYFGPGTRLTVT.

This clonotype was counted a single time. The rearrangement uses TRBV15 and TRBJ2-1, with D possibly TRBD2 on 5 matching bases. Trimming left V 5 bases short and J 10 bases short, with 9 bases between. CDR1 is LNHNV, CDR2 YYDKDF, per germline (reference sequence). The CDR3 runs to 11 residues. This CDR3 reads CATSGIAEQFF. The DNA of the CDR3 is TGTGCCACCAGCGGTATAGCGGAGCAGTTCTTC.

This clonotype was seen a few times. The chain employs TRBV27 and TRBJ2-5; the D is unclear. Trimming took off 3 bases at V and 6 bases at J, with 11 bases between the two ends. CDR3 length: 13 amino acids. CDR1 MNHEY and CDR2 SMNVEV come from the germline V gene (reference sequence). CDR3 DNA sequence: TGTGCCAGCAGTTTGCAACCGGGTCAGACCCAGTACTTC. It specifies CASSLQPGQTQYF.

This chain links TRBV19 with TRBJ1-6; D remains ambiguous. From germline, CDR1 is LNHDA and CDR2 SQIVND (reference sequence). With 3 bases removed from V and 10 bases from J, the gap between germline ends came to 16 bases. The CDR3 is 15 amino acids. The CDR3 spells CASSIDVGFFSPLHF. For the CDR3, the DNA is TGTGCCAGTAGTATCGACGTAGGGTTTTTCTCACCCCTCCACTTT.

This clonotype showed up just a few times. The rearrangement joins TRBV4-3 to TRBJ2-1; D remains ambiguous. Germline values: CDR1 LGHNA, CDR2 YSLEER. There are 16 residues in the CDR3. Trimming left V 0 bases short and J 2 bases short, with 11 bases between. The CDR3: CASSQDLLVAYNEQFF. As DNA, the CDR3 is TGCGCCAGCAGCCAAGATCTTCTCGTAGCCTACAATGAGCAGTTCTTC.

Ten or more counts support this clonotype. The gene calls are TRBV14 and TRBJ1-1; no clear D gene. Germline V gene sequence: CDR1 SGHDN, CDR2 FVKESK. The V end was cut by 5 bases, the J end by 0 bases, with 7 bases between. The CDR3 runs to 13 residues. In nucleotides, the CDR3 is TGTGCCAGCAGCGGTCAAATGAACACTGAAGCTTTCTTT. Protein: CASSGQMNTEAFF. The full variable domain, rest sourced from reference TRBV14 and TRBJ1-1, is EAGVTQFPSHSVIEKGQTVTLRCDPISGHDNLYWYRRVMGKEIKFLLHFVKESKQDESGMPNNRFLAERTGGTYSTLKVQPAELEDSGVYFCASSGQMNTEAFFGQGTRLTVV.

Turning to this clonotype: Just one base apart from a much larger clone, this may be a read error. This chain uses TRBV7-6 with TRBJ2-1; 7 bases are a match to TRBD2. This CDR3 region has 17 residues. The germline V gene has CDR1 SGHVS and CDR2 FNYEAQ. The CDR3 reads CANSLSPDLAANNEQFF. The CDR3 nucleotides are TGTGCCAACAGCTTATCCCCCGACCTAGCGGCCAACAATGAGCAGTTCTTC.

This chain links TRBV24-1 with TRBJ2-1; unclear D gene. Between the trimmed V and J ends, which lost 3 bases and 9 bases, there was a span of 20 bases. Germline V gene data show CDR1 as KGHDR and CDR2 as SFDVKD. There are 16 residues in the CDR3. CDR3 protein: CATSDVGRDLAVEQFF. In DNA form, the CDR3 reads TGTGCCACCAGTGATGTTGGTAGGGATCTTGCGGTTGAGCAGTTCTTC.

This rearrangement joins TRBV7-8 to TRBJ1-1, with TRBD1 matching over 11 bases. After removal of 5 bases from V and 11 bases from J, the junction contained 7 bases not matched to a gene. CDR3 size: 13 residues. Per germline, CDR1 SGHVS and CDR2 FQNEAQ. CDR3 amino acids: CASSPRTGGRAFF. The CDR3 DNA follows: TGTGCCAGCAGCCCCAGGACAGGGGGCCGTGCTTTCTTT.

In this sample, this clonotype turned up a few times. This rearrangement joins TRBV9 to TRBJ2-3, with D unclear. This CDR3 contains 15 residues. V lost 1 base and J 7 bases, leaving 16 bases between the germline ends. Germline V gives CDR1 SGDLS, CDR2 YYNGEE. In DNA form, the CDR3 reads TGTGCCAGCAGCGTACTAGAGTCACAAACAAATACGCAGTATTTT. This gives the protein CASSVLESQTNTQYF.

The chain recombines TRBV7-9 with TRBJ1-4; D is ambiguous. The V gene's germline CDR1 is SEHNR and CDR2 FQNEAQ (reference sequence). CDR3 size: 16 residues. Trimming removed 6 bases at V and 6 bases at J, with 20 bases between. The CDR3 is CASSFAPQQNYEKLFF. In DNA form, the CDR3 reads TGTGCCAGCAGTTTCGCCCCACAACAAAATTATGAAAAACTGTTTTTT.

The chain recombines TRBV20-1 with TRBJ2-4; D is unclear. The CDR3 consists of 12 residues. Germline V gives CDR1 DFQATT, CDR2 SNEGSKA (reference sequence). The germline V and J ends were trimmed by 3 bases and 2 bases, with 5 bases remaining between them. CDR3 amino acids: CSARTTKNIQYF. CDR3 coding DNA: TGCAGTGCTAGGACGACCAAAAACATTCAGTACTTC.

This chain links TRBV7-6 with TRBJ2-3; 7 bases align to TRBD1. The germline gives CDR1 SGHVS, CDR2 FNYEAQ. The CDR3 is made up of 14 amino acids. Germline trimming cut 5 bases from V and 4 bases from J; bases unmatched to any gene: 6. CDR3 nucleotide sequence: TGTGCCAGCAGCCCGACAGGGTCGGCAGATACGCAGTATTTT. Its translation: CASSPTGSADTQYF.

The sample holds one count of this clonotype. The chain employs TRBV6-5 and TRBJ2-3; 12 bases agree with TRBD2. Trimming at V came to 2 bases and at J to 3 bases, leaving 6 bases not matched to a gene. The CDR3 contains 17 residues. CDR1 and CDR2 from the germline V gene are MNHEY and SVGAGI. As DNA, the CDR3 is TGTGCCAGCAGTTACGACCCACTAGCGGGAGGTACAGATACGCAGTATTTT. Translated: CASSYDPLAGGTDTQYF.

This clonotype was counted between two and nine times. This chain connects TRBV7-9 to TRBJ1-4; maybe TRBD1 (5 bases). Germline V lookup: CDR1 SEHNR, CDR2 FQNEAQ (reference sequence). The CDR3 sequence is 14 residues long. The germline V and J ends were trimmed by 2 bases and 4 bases, with 8 bases remaining between them. The CDR3 nucleotides read TGTGCCAGCAGCTTACGACAGAGTAATGAAAAACTGTTTTTT. Translating it yields CASSLRQSNEKLFF.

V and J are TRBV20-1 and TRBJ1-2; D may be TRBD1 (5 bases). The CDR3 sequence is 15 residues long. Germline V gene data show CDR1 as DFQATT and CDR2 as SNEGSKA (reference sequence). CDR3 DNA sequence: TGCAGGCCCGATGGGGGGGGTGTTGTTAACTATGGCTACACCTTC. Protein product: CRPDGGGVVNYGYTF.

This clonotype came up a few times. The chain has TRBV11-2 and TRBJ2-1; weak D call: TRBD2 (6 bases). Germline V gene data show CDR1 as SGHAT and CDR2 as FQNNGV. Between the trimmed V and J ends, which lost 4 bases and 10 bases, there was a span of 8 bases. CDR3 length: 11 residues. The CDR3 spells CASSSLAEQFF. The CDR3 coding sequence is TGTGCCAGCAGCTCCCTAGCGGAGCAGTTCTTC. Filled out from reference TRBV11-2 and TRBJ2-1, the complete variable domain reads EAGVAQSPRYKIIEKRQSVAFWCNPISGHATLYWYQQILGQGPKLLIQFQNNGVVDDSQLPKDRFSAERLKGVDSTLKIQPAKLEDSAVYLCASSSLAEQFFGPGTRLTVL.

The chain is built from TRBV4-3 and TRBJ1-1; D is perhaps TRBD1 (6 bases). The V end was cut by 0 bases, the J end by 4 bases, with 15 bases between. The CDR3 runs to 16 residues. Germline lookup yields CDR1 LGHNA and CDR2 YSLEER. In nucleotides, the CDR3 is TGCGCCAGCAGCCAAGATCGCTGGCAGGGGAGCACTGAAGCTTTCTTT. It encodes CASSQDRWQGSTEAFF.

This clonotype was observed at least ten times. The chain joins TRBV6-2 or TRBV6-3 to TRBJ2-7; D unresolved. The V gene lost 5 bases and the J gene lost 5 bases, with 10 bases spanning the gap. Germline V gene data show CDR1 as MNHEY and CDR2 as SVGEGT. The length of the CDR3 is 12 residues. CDR3 amino acids: CASSLNTDEQYV. The CDR3 bases are TGTGCCAGCAGTCTTAATACCGACGAGCAGTACGTC.

J is TRBJ2-1 and V is TRBV12-5, with 8 bases matching TRBD2. The CDR3 runs to 13 residues. Germline values: CDR1 LGHNT, CDR2 FRNRAP. Unmatched junction bases numbered 6, after V lost 6 bases and J lost 8 bases. CDR3 DNA: TGTGCTAGTGGCGCAGGACTAGCAGATGAGCAGTTCTTC. Translated: CASGAGLADEQFF.

This clonotype has a count of ten or more. The chain employs TRBV7-8 and TRBJ1-4; D is uncertain. Germline CDR1 SGHVS, CDR2 FQNEAQ. The CDR3 is 14 residues long. The V end was cut by 5 bases, the J end by 6 bases, with 13 bases between. CDR3 bases: TGTGCCAGCAGCCCCTTTTACGGGGATGAAAAACTGTTTTTT. It codes for CASSPFYGDEKLFF.

This clonotype was picked up many times. The chain is built from TRBV7-8 and TRBJ2-5; 10 bases align to TRBD2. The germline V gene encodes CDR1 SGHVS and CDR2 FQNEAQ. V lost 6 bases to trimming and J lost 5 bases; unmatched junction nucleotides: 9. This CDR3 spans 15 amino acids. The CDR3 DNA is TGTGCCAGCAGGCCTCTAGCGGGAGTTAGGGAGACCCAGTACTTC. This translates into CASRPLAGVRETQYF. Full variable domain (outside the CDR3, taken from reference TRBV7-8 and TRBJ2-5): GAGVSQSPRYKVAKRGQDVALRCDPISGHVSLFWYQQALGQGPEFLTYFQNEAQLDKSGLPSDRFFAERPEGSVSTLKIQRTQQEDSAVYLCASRPLAGVRETQYFGPGTRLLVL.

At least ten counts were recorded for this clonotype. The rearrangement joins TRBV12-3 or TRBV12-4 to TRBJ2-2; 8 bases align to TRBD2. This CDR3 contains 17 residues. V lost 3 bases to trimming and J lost 6 bases; unmatched junction nucleotides: 12. In DNA, the CDR3 is TGTGCCAGCAGTTTTTATGGCCTAGCGGGTTGGTCCGGGGAGCTGTTTTTT. Protein: CASSFYGLAGWSGELFF.

This clonotype was detected a few times. The J gene is TRBJ2-1, the V gene TRBV6-6; D is uncertain. The V end lost 5 bases, the J end lost 6 bases, and 17 bases lay between the germline ends. Germline values: CDR1 MNHNY, CDR2 SVGAGI (reference sequence). The CDR3 runs to 15 residues. The CDR3 spells CASSPLAGPSNEQFF. CDR3 nucleotides: TGTGCCAGCAGTCCCCTCGCCGGCCCCAGCAATGAGCAGTTCTTC.

The chain carries TRBV6-2 or TRBV6-3 and TRBJ2-6; TRBD1 matches at 7 bases. The trim removed 6 bases at V and 0 bases at J, leaving 8 bases unmatched. In germline, CDR1 is MNHEY, CDR2 SVGEGT. There are 17 residues in the CDR3. CDR3 amino acids: CASSRYTGVSGANVLTF. The DNA of the CDR3 is TGTGCCAGCAGCCGCTATACAGGGGTCTCTGGGGCCAACGTCCTGACTTTC.

This clonotype was seen repeatedly, ten times or more. This sequence joins TRBV6-2 or TRBV6-3 and TRBJ1-2; tentative D call: TRBD1 (5 bases). Trimming cost V 5 bases and J 2 bases, with 12 bases left between them. This CDR3 spans 14 amino acids. The germline V gene has CDR1 MNHEY and CDR2 SVGEGT. The CDR3 is CASSRGPMNYGYTF. DNA for the CDR3: TGTGCCAGCAGTCGGGGACCGATGAACTATGGCTACACCTTC.

This clonotype occurred a few times. The chain uses TRBV12-3 or TRBV12-4 and TRBJ2-7; maybe TRBD2 (7 bases). Trimming took off 3 bases at V and 1 base at J, with 13 bases between the two ends. This CDR3 comprises 15 residues. CDR3 bases: TGTGCCAGCAGTTTCGGGGGGCGCGGGTCCTACGAGCAGTACGTC. This sequence encodes CASSFGGRGSYEQYV.

The chain is built from TRBV9 and TRBJ2-3, with 7 bases that match TRBD1. V lost 3 bases, J lost 2 bases, and 6 bases stayed unmatched. This CDR3 is built from 15 residues. The V gene's germline CDR1 is SGDLS and CDR2 YYNGEE. The CDR3 DNA is TGTGCCAGCAGCGCTGGGACAGACTCCACAGATACGCAGTATTTT. Translating gives CASSAGTDSTDTQYF. The whole variable domain, remainder taken from reference TRBV9 and TRBJ2-3, is DSGVTQTPKHLITATGQRVTLRCSPRSGDLSVYWYQQSLDQGLQFLIQYYNGEERAKGNILERFSAQQFPDLHSELNLSSLELGDSALYFCASSAGTDSTDTQYFGPGTRLTVL.

V is TRBV20-1 and J is TRBJ1-4; 10 bases fit TRBD1. Germline CDR1 and CDR2: DFQATT and SNEGSKA (reference sequence). The trim removed 6 bases at V and 5 bases at J, leaving 6 bases unmatched. The CDR3 is 14 residues long. The CDR3 bases are TGCAGTGCGGGCAGGACAGGGGGAAATGAAAAACTGTTTTTT. Amino acid sequence: CSAGRTGGNEKLFF.